These 22 T cell receptor beta chains were all obtained from the same sample, sequenced in a study of T cells after yellow fever vaccination. TCRdb reprocessed the 5' RACE reads via MiXCR and lists one record per CDR3 protein. Counted here are 500,000 to 650,000 distinct CDR3 sequences, around 16% occurring once; the ten biggest clones make up 17%. The starting material was PBMCs, obtained about 5 days after the first yellow fever vaccination. All receptors come from a man aged 18 to 30 who received the YFV17D yellow fever vaccine.

Remarks on this clonotype: Since a much larger clone is just one base distant, this may be a read error. This chain uses TRBV18 with TRBJ2-2; unclear D gene. The CDR3 totals 14 residues. The germline gives CDR1 KGHSH, CDR2 LQKENI. V shed 2 bases and J shed 1 base, with 5 bases lying between them. As DNA, the CDR3 is TGTGCCAGCTCACCAGGGGAGAACACCGGGGAGCTGTTTTTT. This encodes CASSPGENTGELFF.

The gene calls are TRBV11-2 and TRBJ2-1, with TRBD1 identical over 9 bases. The CDR3 totals 16 residues. Germline V gene lookup returns CDR1 SGHAT and CDR2 FQNNGV. With 2 bases clipped from V and 2 bases from J, the junction kept 4 bases outside the gene matches. CDR3 loop: CASSLQWTGAYNEQFF. CDR3 nucleotide sequence: TGTGCCAGCAGCTTACAGTGGACAGGGGCCTACAATGAGCAGTTCTTC.

The V gene is TRBV21-1, the J gene TRBJ2-3; TRBD2 is the table's D call, not checked against the DNA. TRBV21-1 constitutes a pseudogene. The CDR3 loop spans 15 amino acids. CDR3 loop: CASSIWRDFTDTQYF. For the CDR3, the DNA is TGTGCCAGCAGCATATGGAGGGACTTCACAGATACGCAGTATTTT.

The table lists this clonotype with a few counts. The chain uses TRBV11-2 and TRBJ2-7, with TRBD2 matching over 8 bases. The V gene end was trimmed by 1 base and the J gene end by 4 bases; junction bases not matched to a gene: 9. The CDR3 spans 16 residues. Germline V gene sequence: CDR1 SGHAT, CDR2 FQNNGV. CDR3: CASSLVPRGATYEQYF. The DNA for the CDR3 is TGTGCCAGCAGCTTAGTTCCGCGGGGGGCAACTTACGAGCAGTACTTC. The whole variable domain, filled in from reference TRBV11-2 and TRBJ2-7, reads EAGVAQSPRYKIIEKRQSVAFWCNPISGHATLYWYQQILGQGPKLLIQFQNNGVVDDSQLPKDRFSAERLKGVDSTLKIQPAKLEDSAVYLCASSLVPRGATYEQYFGPGTRLTVT.

The chain uses TRBV29-1 and TRBJ2-3; the D is unclear. Trimming removed 0 bases at V and 4 bases at J, with 11 bases between. Germline assignment: CDR1 SQVTM and CDR2 ANQGSEA. The CDR3 loop spans 14 amino acids. The chain's CDR3 is CSVEDHTESDTQYF. DNA of the CDR3: TGCAGCGTTGAAGATCACACAGAGTCAGATACGCAGTATTTT.

The rearrangement joins TRBV5-1 to TRBJ1-5, with a weak D call TRBD1 (6 bases). The CDR3 length is 15 residues. V lost 4 bases, J lost 4 bases, and 15 bases lay in between. Germline CDR1 reads SGHRS; CDR2 reads YFSETQ. CDR3 sequence (DNA): TGCGCCAGCAGCAAGGGGGGCACGGGGAATCAGCCCCAGCATTTT. Protein product: CASSKGGTGNQPQHF. Full variable domain (rest looked up from reference TRBV5-1 and TRBJ1-5): KAGVTQTPRYLIKTRGQQVTLSCSPISGHRSVSWYQQTPGQGLQFLFEYFSETQRNKGNFPGRFSGRQFSNSRSEMNVSTLELGDSALYLCASSKGGTGNQPQHFGDGTRLSIL.

This chain connects TRBV7-2 to TRBJ2-1; D unclear. Per germline, CDR1 SGHTA and CDR2 FQGNSA. CDR3 size: 12 residues. V lost 2 bases to trimming and J lost 8 bases, with 7 bases between them. The CDR3 DNA reads TGTGCCAGCAGCTTATTTATCGATGAGCAGTTCTTC. Its translation is CASSLFIDEQFF. Filled out from reference TRBV7-2 and TRBJ2-1, the complete variable domain reads GAGVSQSPSNKVTEKGKDVELRCDPISGHTALYWYRQSLGQGLEFLIYFQGNSAPDKSGLPSDRFSAERTGGSVSTLTIQRTQQEDSAVYLCASSLFIDEQFFGPGTRLTVL.

The chain employs TRBV6-5 and TRBJ2-1, with D perhaps being TRBD1 or TRBD2 (5 bases each). This CDR3 spans 11 amino acids. Germline V lookup: CDR1 MNHEY, CDR2 SVGAGI. Trimming pared 6 bases from V and 14 bases from J, leaving 14 bases between. The CDR3 nucleotides are TGTGCCAGCAGCTACCGGGACCGAAAGTTCTTC. This gives the protein CASSYRDRKFF.

The CDR3 coding sequence is TGCAGTGCTGGGGGGCAAGAGACCCAGTACTTC. Amino acid sequence: CSAGGQETQYF. The chain carries TRBV20-1 and TRBJ2-5, with D possibly being TRBD2 (6 bases). CDR3 length equals 11 residues. Germline V CDR1 and CDR2: DFQATT, SNEGSKA (reference sequence). Trimming pared 5 bases from V and 2 bases from J, leaving 6 bases between.

This clonotype was seen more than once but under ten times. The chain uses TRBV20-1 and TRBJ2-7, with D perhaps matching TRBD1 or TRBD2 (5 bases each). Germline V lookup: CDR1 DFQATT, CDR2 SNEGSKA (reference sequence). This CDR3 contains 12 residues. The CDR3 here is CSLGAGRYEQYF. CDR3 in DNA: TGCAGCCTCGGGGCAGGGCGCTACGAGCAGTACTTC.

This clonotype showed up many times. This chain links TRBV5-1 with TRBJ2-5, with 9 bases identical to TRBD2. CDR1 and CDR2 from the germline V gene are SGHRS and YFSETQ. The CDR3 extends over 15 amino acids. Trimming removed 2 bases from V and 2 bases from J; junction bases left unmatched: 4. The CDR3 loop reads CASSLSGGPQETQYF. The CDR3 bases are TGCGCCAGCAGCTTAAGCGGGGGGCCTCAAGAGACCCAGTACTTC. The variable domain in full, completed from reference TRBV5-1 and TRBJ2-5, reads KAGVTQTPRYLIKTRGQQVTLSCSPISGHRSVSWYQQTPGQGLQFLFEYFSETQRNKGNFPGRFSGRQFSNSRSEMNVSTLELGDSALYLCASSLSGGPQETQYFGPGTRLLVL.

V is TRBV20-1 and J is TRBJ2-3; D is possibly TRBD2 (7 bases). Germline CDR1 reads DFQATT; CDR2 reads SNEGSKA (reference sequence). The germline V and J ends were trimmed by 6 bases and 2 bases, with 12 bases remaining between them. CDR3 length equals 13 residues. The CDR3 nucleotides read TGCAGTGCGGGGGGGCTCTACACAGATACGCAGTATTTT. The encoded protein is CSAGGLYTDTQYF.

This clonotype was detected many times. The gene calls are TRBV14 and TRBJ2-4; D is possibly TRBD2 (6 bases). Looked up from germline, CDR1 is SGHDN and CDR2 is FVKESK. The CDR3 has 16 amino acids. Trimming removed 3 bases from V and 0 bases from J, with 12 bases in between. The CDR3 region has the DNA TGTGCCAGCAGCCAGTGGAGGGTAAAAGCCAAAAACATTCAGTACTTC. It translates to CASSQWRVKAKNIQYF.

This clonotype has a handful of counts. This rearrangement joins TRBV7-9 to TRBJ1-2; 7 nucleotides agree with TRBD1. The germline V gene encodes CDR1 SEHNR and CDR2 FQNEAQ (reference sequence). Unmatched junction bases numbered 7, after V lost 1 base and J lost 8 bases. The CDR3 has 14 residues. The CDR3 DNA reads as TGTGCCAGCAGCTTAGGCAGGGGGTTTGAAGGCTACACCTTC. It codes for CASSLGRGFEGYTF.

The chain has TRBV25-1 and TRBJ1-4; D perhaps matches TRBD1 (5 bases). The CDR3 is made up of 16 amino acids. CDR1 is MGHDK and CDR2 is SYGVNS in the germline V gene. Trimming cost V 8 bases and J 5 bases, with 21 bases left between them. The CDR3 region has the DNA TGTGCCAGCGCGAAGGGGTCCCCTTTCTCAAATGAAAAACTGTTTTTT. It yields the protein CASAKGSPFSNEKLFF.

This chain links TRBV10-3 with TRBJ2-7, with TRBD1 identical over 8 bases. This CDR3 comprises 12 residues. Germline trimming cut 4 bases from V and 6 bases from J; bases unmatched to any gene: 2. CDR1 is ENHRY and CDR2 is SYGVKD in the germline V gene. The CDR3 DNA is TGTGCCATCAGTGTCGGACAGGGCGAGCAGTACGTC. Its translation is CAISVGQGEQYV.

This clonotype was counted only a few times. The chain joins TRBV6-2 or TRBV6-3 to TRBJ2-2; TRBD1 agrees at 7 bases. Trimming at V came to 4 bases and at J to 6 bases, leaving 14 bases not matched to a gene. The CDR3 consists of 17 residues. Germline CDR1 and CDR2: MNHEY and SVGEGT. The CDR3 coding sequence is TGTGCCAGCAGTTCACCTTCGACAGGGAAGGGTTCCGGGGAGCTGTTTTTT. As protein: CASSSPSTGKGSGELFF.

The rearrangement links TRBV5-4 to TRBJ1-1; TRBD1 might be the D (6 bases). Germline CDR1 and CDR2: SGHNT and YYREEE (reference sequence). This CDR3 has 12 amino acids. V lost 4 bases to trimming and J lost 3 bases, with 7 bases between them. The CDR3 DNA follows: TGTGCCAGCAGCACAGGGTACACTGAAGCTTTCTTT. It specifies CASSTGYTEAFF.

The V call is TRBV24-1, the J call TRBJ2-5; no clear D gene. The CDR3 length is 13 residues. V was shortened by 3 bases and J by 5 bases, with 9 bases between the two germline ends. CDR1 is KGHDR, CDR2 SFDVKD, per germline. DNA of the CDR3: TGTGCCACCAGTGATATTGAAAAGGAGACCCAGTACTTC. Translated: CATSDIEKETQYF.

V is TRBV15 and J is TRBJ2-3, with a weak D call TRBD2 (5 bases). V was cut by 1 base and J by 3 bases, with 11 bases left in between. There are 15 residues in the CDR3. The germline CDR1 and CDR2 sequences are LNHNV and YYDKDF (reference sequence). Written as DNA, the CDR3 is TGTGCCACCAGCAGAGTCGGGGTTGGTACAGATACGCAGTATTTT. It specifies CATSRVGVGTDTQYF.

This clonotype was seen repeatedly, ten times or more. This chain links TRBV27 with TRBJ2-5, with 10 bases lining up with TRBD2. J gave up 2 bases and V 5 bases, and 11 bases lay outside the gene matches. Per germline, CDR1 MNHEY and CDR2 SMNVEV (reference sequence). This CDR3 has 17 residues. The CDR3 sequence is CASSLHPSGGPQETQYF. Written as DNA, the CDR3 is TGTGCCAGCAGTCTCCACCCTAGCGGGGGCCCTCAAGAGACCCAGTACTTC.

The chain carries TRBV10-3 and TRBJ2-1; D assignment may be TRBD1 or TRBD2 (6 bases each). CDR3 length: 14 amino acids. V was clipped by 1 base and J by 8 bases, with 12 bases between them. Per germline, CDR1 ENHRY and CDR2 SYGVKD. The CDR3 is CAISEWGARDEQFF. For the CDR3, the DNA is TGTGCCATCAGTGAGTGGGGGGCTAGGGATGAGCAGTTCTTC.